The following is a T cell receptor (beta chain) sequence with its context. This clonotype was seen ten or more times. Its antigen is unknown. No base quality values were provided; no much bigger clone lies one nucleotide off. These data originate in a study of T cells in Graves' hyperthyroidism and ophthalmopathy (dated by TCRdb to the late 2010s). With respect to the entire study: Peripheral blood samples were taken at initial diagnosis, before any treatment was given. A discovery cohort of fewer than 110 patients, 43 with Graves' ophthalmopathy and 55 to 60 with stable Graves' hyperthyroidism, was used to find distinguishing TCR V-J signatures. Prospective prediction of ophthalmopathy was tested in an independent validation cohort of 18 to 20 hyperthyroidism patients and around 16 patients who later progressed to ophthalmopathy. For training and testing, the 100 or so patients in the discovery cohort were randomly divided in a 7:3 ratio. In more than 5 Graves' hyperthyroidism patients, the study also compared T-cell repertoires from thyroid tissue with T-cell repertoires from blood. Following sampling, methimazole starting at 30 mg daily was given to hyperthyroidism patients, and high-dose intravenous methylprednisolone was given to ophthalmopathy patients. According to the paper, TCR Vbeta CDR3 sequencing was carried out on over 130 peripheral blood samples, which came from approximately 41 ophthalmopathy, 70 to 80 hyperthyroidism and roughly 17 progressor patients. Results and caveats for the whole study, not just this receptor: In validation, progression to ophthalmopathy was predicted by the model with almost 71% sensitivity and 72% to 80% specificity, a median of roughly 6.4 months before onset. Sample size was not statistically predetermined, and investigators were not blinded to group allocation. Blood samples also contained most of the expanded thyroid clonotypes (frequency above 0.001), which suggests that blood repertoires may reflect thyroid immune responses. A model built on a 13 V-J signature distinguished ophthalmopathy from stable hyperthyroidism, reaching 87.88% sensitivity and 81.08% specificity in cross-validation and 80%/75% in testing.

Stable Graves' hyperthyroidism was defined as no progression to ophthalmopathy during 18 months of follow-up. The hyperthyroidism patients were between 18 and 65 years old and newly diagnosed, with a disease duration of less than 2 months. Patients with uncontrolled infections, other autoimmune diseases, pregnancy or lactation were excluded. Clinical symptoms, serum thyroxine and TRAb, thyroid ultrasound, and orbital computed tomography formed the basis for the diagnoses. PBMCs were isolated from approximately 10 ml of fresh peripheral blood by Ficoll-Paque density gradient centrifugation. Trizol reagent was used to extract total RNA, and RNA quality was then checked on an Agilent 2100 Bioanalyzer. Looking up the germline V gene yields CDR1 SNHLY and CDR2 FYNNEI. V is pruned by 1 base and J by 8 bases, leaving 7 bases of the junction without a gene match. Measured from the cysteine to the phenylalanine, the CDR3 is 16 residues long. CDR3 DNA is the only sequence kept; it has 48 bases, read in frame from the first base.

Amplification of TCR beta CDR3 regions was carried out from RNA transcripts. For the first round of RT-PCR on the TCR CDR3, the HTBI primer set was used together with the Qiagen OneStep RT-PCR kit. Libraries were constructed in a second round of multiplex PCR, after which size selection and purification were performed. Paired-end sequencing of the libraries was performed with 100 bp reads on an Illumina HiSeq2000. Processing in the source paper ran as follows. Raw data were processed with SOAPnuke, discarding reads with adapters, uncalled bases, mean Phred below 15, or no exact constant-primer or identifier match. High-quality paired reads were merged with COPE v1.2.5, and unique nucleotide sequences were defined as clonotypes. MiTCR v1.1 was used to align clonotypes to the IMGT TRBV, TRBD and TRBJ reference segments. The analysis included only V-J combinations with a frequency above 0.0001, which together covered over 98% of the repertoires. A TCS score was defined as the ratio of F50 (clonal expansion) to E x V (chaos), with BLOSUM62-based TCRdist applied between CDR3 peptides within each V-J. Welch's t-statistics and random forest reduced 450 to 600 V-J features to 10 to 15, which were used in a naive Bayes classifier (R e1071). TCRdb trimmed the raw reads at Q25, called clones with MiXCR and kept productive beta chains. Duplicate CDR3 protein sequences are folded into a single record with the most common DNA and genes. These V and J calls derive from TCRdb rather than the authors' analysis. Present in this sample are 600,000 to 900,000 distinct CDR3 sequences, 16% of which were seen just once. The top ten constitute under 10% of the sample.

This TCR was recovered from a man between 18 and 29 years old with Graves' hyperthyroidism. The receptor chain draws on TRBV2 and TRBJ2-1, with TRBD2 matching 11 junction bases. The sequenced material came from blood. At the DNA level, the sequence is TGTGCCAGCAGTGAAGGAAGGGCTAGCGGGAGGTATGAGCAGTTCTTC. Its translation is CASSEGRASGRYEQFF.